Presented here are 29 T cell receptor beta chains from one specimen sequenced in a study of PD-L1 blockade in urothelial cancer. TCRdb's copy holds only in-frame clones and misses some; the assay was immunoSEQ multiplex PCR. The table lists approximately 46,000 clones, roughly 86% of them singletons. Material: PBMCs, obtained around atezolizumab (anti-PD-L1) treatment. The receptors originated from an older man with urothelial cancer.

The rearrangement uses TRBV7-2 and TRBJ2-3; TRBD1 might be the D (6 bases). The V gene's germline CDR1 is SGHTA and CDR2 FQGNSA. CDR3 length: 14 amino acids. Trimming stripped 2 bases from V and 3 bases from J, with 9 bases between. The CDR3 loop reads CASSLNRETDTQYF. In DNA form, the CDR3 reads TGTGCCAGCAGCTTAAACAGGGAGACAGATACGCAGTATTTT.

The rearrangement links TRBV28 to TRBJ2-2, with D maybe TRBD2 (5 bases). CDR1 and CDR2 (germline): MDHEN, SYDVKM. This CDR3 is built from 14 residues. V was cut by 3 bases and J by 5 bases, with 10 bases left in between. This CDR3 is CASSLLARTGELFF. DNA of the CDR3: TGTGCCAGCAGTTTGTTAGCGAGGACCGGGGAGCTGTTTTTT. The full variable domain, completed using reference TRBV28 and TRBJ2-2, is DVKVTQSSRYLVKRTGEKVFLECVQDMDHENMFWYRQDPGLGLRLIYFSYDVKMKEKGDIPEGYSVSREKKERFSLILESASTNQTSMYLCASSLLARTGELFFGEGSRLTVL.

The DNA of the CDR3 is TGTGCCAGTAGTAATACAGGGGGCTATGGCTACACCTTC. Protein product: CASSNTGGYGYTF. V usage is TRBV19 and J usage is TRBJ1-2; TRBD1 agrees at 8 bases. V dropped 4 bases and J dropped 4; count of bases not matched to a gene: 2. Germline V gives CDR1 LNHDA, CDR2 SQIVND (reference sequence). The CDR3 sequence is 13 residues long.

The chain couples TRBV4-3 to TRBJ2-1; possible D gene TRBD2, 7 bases. There are 15 residues in the CDR3. Germline lookup yields CDR1 LGHNA and CDR2 YSLEER. Trimming took 1 base from V and 2 from J, leaving 9 bases between them. The CDR3 bases are TGCGCCAGCAGCCAAGGAGGGGGGGCCTACAATGAGCAGTTCTTC. It codes for CASSQGGGAYNEQFF.

This clone was counted between two and nine times. This chain connects TRBV19 to TRBJ2-1, with 8 bases matching TRBD2. The length of the CDR3 is 16 residues. Trimming at V came to 3 bases and at J to 5 bases, leaving 9 bases not matched to a gene. The germline V gene has CDR1 LNHDA and CDR2 SQIVND (reference sequence). The CDR3 loop reads CASSIPTSGGNNEQFF. The CDR3 DNA is TGTGCCAGTAGTATCCCCACCTCGGGGGGGAACAATGAGCAGTTCTTC.

The chain recombines TRBV7-9 with TRBJ2-3; D might be TRBD2 (5 bases). The CDR3 contains 15 residues. Trimming left V 5 bases short and J 3 bases short, with 15 bases between. Germline V CDR1 and CDR2: SEHNR, FQNEAQ (reference sequence). The CDR3 loop is CASSRGDYLTDTQYF. The CDR3 DNA sequence: TGTGCCAGCAGCCGGGGAGACTACCTGACAGATACGCAGTATTTT. The full variable domain, completed using reference TRBV7-9 and TRBJ2-3, is DTGVSQNPRHKITKRGQNVTFRCDPISEHNRLYWYRQTLGQGPEFLTYFQNEAQLEKSRLLSDRFSAERPKGSFSTLEIQRTEQGDSAMYLCASSRGDYLTDTQYFGPGTRLTVL.

The CDR3 is CASSIIAGADTQYF. CDR3 nucleotides: TGTGCCAGTAGTATAATCGCGGGGGCAGATACGCAGTATTTT. The chain recombines TRBV19 with TRBJ2-3; 7 positions match TRBD2. V was pared by 2 bases and J by 4 bases, with 3 bases of the junction left unmatched. The CDR3 loop spans 14 amino acids. CDR1 LNHDA and CDR2 SQIVND come from the germline V gene (reference sequence).

V usage is TRBV19 and J usage is TRBJ1-1, with D hard to call. This CDR3 is built from 11 residues. Germline V gene sequence: CDR1 LNHDA, CDR2 SQIVND (reference sequence). V lost 7 bases to trimming and J lost 1 base, with 4 bases between them. The CDR3 sequence: CASTQNTEAFF. The CDR3 DNA is TGTGCCAGTACCCAGAACACTGAAGCTTTCTTT.

V and J are TRBV27 and TRBJ1-1; D unclear. The CDR3 has 15 residues. V was shortened by 5 bases and J by 0 bases, with 13 bases between the two germline ends. Germline V CDR1 and CDR2: MNHEY, SMNVEV (reference sequence). The CDR3 is CASSKRANMNTEAFF. The CDR3 DNA reads TGTGCCAGCAGTAAGAGGGCAAACATGAACACTGAAGCTTTCTTT.

V usage is TRBV27 and J usage is TRBJ2-7, with 7 bases lining up with TRBD1. The CDR3 has 13 residues. Germline trimming cut 2 bases from V and 6 bases from J; bases unmatched to any gene: 4. CDR1 and CDR2 (germline): MNHEY, SMNVEV (reference sequence). The CDR3 loop reads CASSLRTGAEQYF. CDR3 coding DNA: TGTGCCAGCAGTTTACGAACAGGGGCCGAGCAGTACTTC.

The chain links TRBV6-5 to TRBJ2-1; TRBD1 matches 7 bases. The germline V gene has CDR1 MNHEY and CDR2 SVGAGI. The CDR3 loop spans 11 amino acids. J lost 7 bases, V lost 10 bases, and 4 bases had no gene match. CDR3 sequence reads: CAIAQGNEQFF. The CDR3 coding sequence is TGTGCCATCGCACAGGGGAATGAGCAGTTCTTC.

This rearrangement joins TRBV5-8 to TRBJ1-5; D is uncertain. V was clipped by 3 bases and J by 5 bases, with 6 bases between them. The CDR3 is 12 amino acids. Germline assignment: CDR1 SGHTS and CDR2 YDEGEE. CDR3 nucleotides: TGTGCCAGCAGCTCCCCCTATCAGCCCCAGCATTTT. Translation gives CASSSPYQPQHF. The variable domain in full, completed from reference TRBV5-8 and TRBJ1-5, reads EAGVTQSPTHLIKTRGQQATLRCSPISGHTSVYWYQQALGLGLQFLLWYDEGEERNRGNFPPRFSGRQFPNYSSELNVNALELEDSALYLCASSSPYQPQHFGDGTRLSIL.

The J gene is TRBJ2-2, the V gene TRBV5-1; perhaps TRBD1 as D (6 bases). Trimming took 3 bases from V and 6 from J, leaving 9 bases between them. Germline CDR1 reads SGHRS; CDR2 reads YFSETQ. The CDR3 is 13 amino acids. CDR3 in DNA: TGCGCCAGCAGCTCAGGGGTTGCCGGGGAGCTGTTTTTT. It codes for CASSSGVAGELFF.

V and J are TRBV11-2 and TRBJ1-1; D remains ambiguous. CDR1 is SGHAT and CDR2 is FQNNGV in the germline V gene. The CDR3 sequence is 13 residues long. Trimming pared 5 bases from V and 0 bases from J, leaving 7 bases between. This CDR3 is CASSQEVNTEAFF. The CDR3, as DNA: TGTGCCAGCAGCCAGGAGGTGAACACTGAAGCTTTCTTT.

This chain links TRBV5-6 with TRBJ1-2; 7 nucleotides agree with TRBD1. V lost 4 bases and J lost 7; bases outside the gene matches: 7. The V gene's germline CDR1 is SGHDT and CDR2 YYEEEE. This CDR3 region has 13 residues. The CDR3 loop reads CASSSDRVRGYTF. The CDR3 DNA is TGTGCCAGCAGCAGCGACAGGGTCCGTGGCTACACCTTC.

This chain uses TRBV11-2 with TRBJ2-1; a possible D gene is TRBD2 (5 bases). The germline gives CDR1 SGHAT, CDR2 FQNNGV. The CDR3 spans 14 residues. The V end was cut by 4 bases, the J end by 7 bases, with 14 bases between. The CDR3 here is CASSSISGINEQFF. The CDR3, as DNA: TGTGCCAGCAGCTCCATCTCGGGGATTAATGAGCAGTTCTTC.

The rearrangement links TRBV4-3 to TRBJ1-5; D call uncertain. Trimming left V 2 bases short and J 1 base short, with 12 bases between. The CDR3 is made up of 16 amino acids. Germline CDR1 is LGHNA and CDR2 is YSLEER. Written as DNA, the CDR3 is TGCGCCAGCAGCCAATCTGTCTTGGGCAGCAATCAGCCCCAGCATTTT. It codes for CASSQSVLGSNQPQHF.

This chain links TRBV10-3 with TRBJ2-1; 10 nucleotides align to TRBD1. The CDR3 runs 17 residues. Germline CDR1 ENHRY, CDR2 SYGVKD. V lost 3 bases and J lost 10; bases outside the gene matches: 15. Here the CDR3 DNA reads TGTGCCATCAGTGAATCCTCGGGGGACAGGGGTCGTGGCGAGCAGTTCTTC. This translates into CAISESSGDRGRGEQFF.

V is TRBV27 and J is TRBJ2-5; 13 bases align to TRBD2. Looked up from germline, CDR1 is MNHEY and CDR2 is SMNVEV (reference sequence). The CDR3 runs 18 residues. V lost 2 bases to trimming and J lost 2 bases; unmatched junction nucleotides: 8. For the CDR3, the DNA is TGTGCCAGCAGTTTAACGTGGACTAGCGGGAGACTTCAAGAGACCCAGTACTTC. Amino acids: CASSLTWTSGRLQETQYF.

The CDR3 reads CASSALSGRAFNEQFF. The DNA of the CDR3 is TGTGCCAGCAGCGCACTGAGCGGGAGGGCCTTTAATGAGCAGTTCTTC. This sequence joins TRBV7-2 and TRBJ2-1; the match to TRBD2 covers 10 bases. Germline trimming cut 5 bases from V and 7 bases from J; bases unmatched to any gene: 11. CDR1 is SGHTA, CDR2 FQGNSA, per germline. The CDR3 covers 16 residues.

The chain couples TRBV2 to TRBJ2-5; 8 bases align to TRBD1. The CDR3 covers 15 residues. Trimming removed 4 bases from V and 4 bases from J; junction bases left unmatched: 8. CDR1 SNHLY and CDR2 FYNNEI come from the germline V gene. CDR3 sequence reads: CASSGQGFVGETQYF. The CDR3 nucleotides read TGTGCCAGCAGTGGACAGGGGTTCGTAGGAGAGACCCAGTACTTC.

The rearrangement uses TRBV29-1 and TRBJ2-3, with D tentatively TRBD1 (6 bases). Per the germline V gene, CDR1 is SQVTM and CDR2 is ANQGSEA. Between the trimmed V and J ends, which lost 4 bases and 5 bases, there was a span of 7 bases. The CDR3 covers 11 residues. The CDR3, as DNA: TGCAGCGTTGTCAGGGGAGATACGCAGTATTTT. The encoded protein is CSVVRGDTQYF.

This clone was detected once. This sequence joins TRBV6-1 and TRBJ1-5, with D uncertain. Per the germline V gene, CDR1 is MNHNS and CDR2 is SASEGT. The CDR3 totals 15 residues. Trimming removed 6 bases from V and 0 bases from J, with 12 bases in between. The CDR3 loop is CASSLSRGSNQPQHF. CDR3 nucleotides: TGTGCCAGCAGCCTAAGCCGGGGTAGCAATCAGCCCCAGCATTTT.

This rearrangement joins TRBV7-6 to TRBJ2-1; 9 nucleotides align to TRBD1. The CDR3 covers 15 residues. Unmatched junction bases numbered 8, after V lost 4 bases and J lost 7 bases. Germline V gene sequence: CDR1 SGHVS, CDR2 FNYEAQ. Here the CDR3 DNA reads TGTGCCAGCAGCTCTCGCCGGACAGGGGAAAATGAGCAGTTCTTC. This sequence encodes CASSSRRTGENEQFF.

The chain couples TRBV19 to TRBJ2-1, with TRBD2 matching over 13 bases. The CDR3 totals 15 residues. V was clipped by 10 bases and J by 7 bases; unmatched bases: 10. Germline values: CDR1 LNHDA, CDR2 SQIVND (reference sequence). This CDR3 reads CATTGTSGNENEQFF. CDR3 coding DNA: TGTGCCACAACCGGGACTAGCGGGAATGAGAATGAGCAGTTCTTC.

The V and J genes are TRBV19 and TRBJ1-3; TRBD1 is a possible D gene (5 bases). The CDR3 consists of 15 residues. Germline V CDR1 and CDR2: LNHDA, SQIVND (reference sequence). V gave up 4 bases and J gave up 0 bases, with 10 bases separating them. The CDR3 DNA reads TGTGCCAGTAGTACCTACAGGATCTCTGGAAACACCATATATTTT. The encoded protein is CASSTYRISGNTIYF.

This chain connects TRBV4-3 to TRBJ1-1; D is uncertain. This CDR3 is built from 14 residues. V lost 0 bases, J lost 0 bases, and 5 bases lay in between. Looked up from germline, CDR1 is LGHNA and CDR2 is YSLEER. CDR3 coding DNA: TGCGCCAGCAGCCAAGACTCCGTGAACACTGAAGCTTTCTTT. Its translation: CASSQDSVNTEAFF.

The rearrangement links TRBV5-8 to TRBJ2-1; perhaps TRBD2 as D (6 bases). The CDR3 is 15 amino acids. V was trimmed by 5 bases and J by 7 bases, leaving 19 bases between them. Germline V lookup: CDR1 SGHTS, CDR2 YDEGEE. The CDR3 DNA reads TGTGCCAGCAGTCTAACCGGGACTTCTCGGAATGAGCAGTTCTTC. Encoded protein: CASSLTGTSRNEQFF.

The chain employs TRBV19 and TRBJ1-2; no reliable D call. In germline, CDR1 is LNHDA, CDR2 SQIVND (reference sequence). The length of the CDR3 is 15 residues. V lost 5 bases to trimming and J lost 2 bases, with 15 bases between them. In nucleotides, the CDR3 is TGTGCCAGTAGTCATCGGGGAGAAAAGAACTATGGCTACACCTTC. It yields the protein CASSHRGEKNYGYTF.